This TCR beta chain was sequenced in a study of OX40 agonist ivuxolimab in advanced cancers. Study-level findings and limits: People who partly responded at 0.1-3.0 mg/kg had some of the least clonal expansion seen.

Sequencing was performed with immunoSEQ multiplex PCR; in TCRdb, only in-frame clones are kept and a portion is missing. The repertoire holds roughly 65,000 clones, with 87% as singletons. With regard to this clone: Antigen specificity is unknown.

Germline V lookup: CDR1 LNHDA, CDR2 SQIVND (reference sequence). The CDR3 runs to 13 residues. V was shortened by 4 bases and J by 0 bases, with 6 bases between the two germline ends. The cohort excluded patients with autoimmune disease history or systemic immunosuppression. The material was CD4+ or CD8+ T cells sorted from blood, obtained in a trial of the OX40 agonist ivuxolimab. V usage is TRBV19 and J usage is TRBJ2-5; perhaps TRBD1 as D (5 bases). The receptor was derived from an adult with an advanced solid tumor such as melanoma, head and neck, liver or kidney cancer. DNA for the CDR3: TGTGCCAGTAGTAGACAGTACCAAGAGACCCAGTACTTC. Translated, it gives CASSRQYQETQYF.